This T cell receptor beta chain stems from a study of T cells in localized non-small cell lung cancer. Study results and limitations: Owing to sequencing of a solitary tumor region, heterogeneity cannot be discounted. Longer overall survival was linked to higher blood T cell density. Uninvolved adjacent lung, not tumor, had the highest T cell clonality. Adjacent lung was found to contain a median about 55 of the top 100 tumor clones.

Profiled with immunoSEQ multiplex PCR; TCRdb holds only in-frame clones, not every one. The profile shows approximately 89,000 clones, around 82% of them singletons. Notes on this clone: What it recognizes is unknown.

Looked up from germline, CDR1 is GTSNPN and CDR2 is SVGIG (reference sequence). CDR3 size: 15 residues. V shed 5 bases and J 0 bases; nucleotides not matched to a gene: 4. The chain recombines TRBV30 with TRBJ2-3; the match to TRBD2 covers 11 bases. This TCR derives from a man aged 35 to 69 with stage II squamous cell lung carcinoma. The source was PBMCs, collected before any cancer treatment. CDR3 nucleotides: TGTGCCTGGGGAAGACTAGCGGGGAGCACAGATACGCAGTATTTT. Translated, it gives CAWGRLAGSTDTQYF.